This record looks at one T cell receptor beta chain sequence and its context. Its specificity is unknown. This entry comes from a study of post-analysis software for immune sequencing data. Study details: Clinical courses comprised relapsing-remitting, secondary progressive and progressive-relapsing multiple sclerosis. Study results and limitations: In patients, about 5 TRBV segments were more frequent than in controls, with TRBV5-6, TRBV5-1 and TRBV20-1 among them. People with multiple sclerosis had a significantly lower normalized Chao1 diversity than controls did.

TCR beta cDNA libraries had unique molecular identifiers. A single record per CDR3 protein comes from TCRdb applying MiXCR to the PCR reads. The repertoire includes roughly 800,000 distinct CDR3 sequences, about half of them detected once, and around 4.7% sits in the top ten. This CDR3 is built from 12 residues. The germline CDR1 and CDR2 sequences are SQVTM and ANQGSEA. Deletions cut 4 bases from V and 4 bases from J, with 9 bases between. Sequencing was done on a sample of blood. This sequence originates from a girl aged 10 to 17 with multiple sclerosis. The chain has TRBV29-1 and TRBJ2-3; D call uncertain. The CDR3 sequence is CSVGRVADTQYF. The CDR3 DNA reads as TGCAGCGTTGGCCGGGTCGCAGATACGCAGTATTTT.